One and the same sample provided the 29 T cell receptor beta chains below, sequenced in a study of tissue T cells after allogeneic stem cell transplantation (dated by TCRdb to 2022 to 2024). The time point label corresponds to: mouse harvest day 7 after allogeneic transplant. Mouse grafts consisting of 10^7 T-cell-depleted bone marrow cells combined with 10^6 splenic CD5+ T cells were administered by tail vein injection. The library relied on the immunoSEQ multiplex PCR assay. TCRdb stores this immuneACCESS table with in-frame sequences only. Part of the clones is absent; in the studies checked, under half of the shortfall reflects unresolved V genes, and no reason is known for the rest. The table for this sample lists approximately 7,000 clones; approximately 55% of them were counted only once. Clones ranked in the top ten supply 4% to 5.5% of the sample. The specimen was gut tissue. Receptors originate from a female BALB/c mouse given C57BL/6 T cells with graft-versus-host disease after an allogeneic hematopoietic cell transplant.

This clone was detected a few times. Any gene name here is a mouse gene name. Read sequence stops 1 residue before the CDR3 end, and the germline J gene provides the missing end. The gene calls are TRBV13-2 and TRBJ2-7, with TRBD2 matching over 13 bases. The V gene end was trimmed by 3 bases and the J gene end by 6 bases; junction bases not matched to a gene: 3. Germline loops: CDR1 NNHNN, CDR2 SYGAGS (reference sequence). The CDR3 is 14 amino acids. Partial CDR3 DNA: TGTGCCAGCGGTGTCGGGACTGGGGGGGTTGAACAGTAC. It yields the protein CASGVGTGGVEQY. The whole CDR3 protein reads CASGVGTGGVEQYF.

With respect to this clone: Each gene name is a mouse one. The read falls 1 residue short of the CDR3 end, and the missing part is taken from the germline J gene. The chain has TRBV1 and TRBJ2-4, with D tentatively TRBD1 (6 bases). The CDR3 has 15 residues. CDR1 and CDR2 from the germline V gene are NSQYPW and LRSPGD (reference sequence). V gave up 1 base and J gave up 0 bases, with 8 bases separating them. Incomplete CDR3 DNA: TGCACCTGCAGTGCAGGGGGACATAGTCAAAACACCTTGTAC. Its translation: CTCSAGGHSQNTLY. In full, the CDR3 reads CTCSAGGHSQNTLYF.

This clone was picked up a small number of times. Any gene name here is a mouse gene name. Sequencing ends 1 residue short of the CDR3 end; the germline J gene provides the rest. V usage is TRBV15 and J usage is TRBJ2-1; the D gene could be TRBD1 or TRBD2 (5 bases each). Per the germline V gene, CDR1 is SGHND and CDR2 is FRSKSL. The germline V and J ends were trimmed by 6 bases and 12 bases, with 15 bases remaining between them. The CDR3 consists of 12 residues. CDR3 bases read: TGTGCCAGCAGAAGGGACCGGAGGGGGCAGTTC. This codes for CASRRDRRGQF. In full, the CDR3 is CASRRDRRGQFF. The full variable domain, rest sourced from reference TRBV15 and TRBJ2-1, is DAGVTQTPRHEVAEKGQTIILKCEPVSGHNDLFWYRQTKIQGLELLSYFRSKSLMEDGGAFKDRFKAEMLNSSFSTLKIQPTEPKDSAVYLCASRRDRRGQFFGPGTRLTVL.

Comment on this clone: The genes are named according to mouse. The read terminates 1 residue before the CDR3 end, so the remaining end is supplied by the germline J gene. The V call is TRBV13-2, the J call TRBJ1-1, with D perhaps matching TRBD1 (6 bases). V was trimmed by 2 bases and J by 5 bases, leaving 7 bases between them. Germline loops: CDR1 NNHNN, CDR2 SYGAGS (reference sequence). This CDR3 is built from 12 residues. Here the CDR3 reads CASGDGTTEVFF. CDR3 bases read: TGTGCCAGCGGTGACGGGACAACAGAAGTCTTC.

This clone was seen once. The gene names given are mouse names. CDR3 DNA, as far as it was read: TGTGCCAGCACCCCTGCCAGGAACTATGCTGAGCAGTTC. Protein sequence: CASTPARNYAEQF. The complete CDR3 sequence is CASTPARNYAEQFF. V is TRBV19 and J is TRBJ2-1; the D is unclear. The CDR3 is cut off 1 residue early in the read; its end comes from the germline J gene. Trimming removed 6 bases at V and 1 base at J, with 11 bases between. Germline-derived CDR1 and CDR2 are FNHDT and SITEND (reference sequence). This CDR3 has 14 residues.

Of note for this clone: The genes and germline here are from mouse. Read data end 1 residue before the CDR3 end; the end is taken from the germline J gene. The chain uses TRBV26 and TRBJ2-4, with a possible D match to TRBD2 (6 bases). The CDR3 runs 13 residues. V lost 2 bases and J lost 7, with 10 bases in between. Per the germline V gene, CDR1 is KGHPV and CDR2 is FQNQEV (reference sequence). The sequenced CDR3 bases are TGTGCCAGCAGTCTGGATGGGGGAGACACCTTGTAC. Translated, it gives CASSLDGGDTLY. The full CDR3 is CASSLDGGDTLYF.

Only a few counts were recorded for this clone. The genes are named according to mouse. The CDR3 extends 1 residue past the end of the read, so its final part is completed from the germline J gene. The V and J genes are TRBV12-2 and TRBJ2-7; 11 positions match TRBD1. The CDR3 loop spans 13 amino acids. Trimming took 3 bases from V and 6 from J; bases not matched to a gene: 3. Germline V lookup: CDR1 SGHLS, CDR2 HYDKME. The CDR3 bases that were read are TGTGCCAGCTCTGCGGACAGGGGGCTTGAACAGTAC. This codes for CASSADRGLEQY. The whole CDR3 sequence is CASSADRGLEQYF.

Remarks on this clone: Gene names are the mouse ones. The CDR3 loop is CASSSTGGAGEQFF. The sequenced part of the CDR3 DNA is TGTGCCAGCAGCTCGACTGGGGGGGCGGGTGAGCAGTTC. The chain links TRBV3 to TRBJ2-1; 12 bases map to TRBD2. The DNA ends 1 residue before the CDR3 does, and the rest of the CDR3 is filled in from the germline J gene. Germline-derived CDR1 and CDR2 are SNHLY and FYNGKV (reference sequence). The J segment lost 9 bases and the V segment lost 4 bases, leaving 4 bases of the junction unmatched. The CDR3 loop spans 14 amino acids.

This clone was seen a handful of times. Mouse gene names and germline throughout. The CDR3 protein is CASSLGTANTGQLYF. The CDR3 DNA, read in part, is TGTGCCAGCAGCCTCGGGACGGCAAACACCGGGCAGCTCTAC. This chain joins TRBV3 and TRBJ2-2; D tentatively reads TRBD1 or TRBD2 (5 bases each). Read sequence stops 1 residue before the CDR3 end, and the germline J gene provides the missing end. CDR3 length: 15 residues. Germline CDR1 reads SNHLY; CDR2 reads FYNGKV (reference sequence). V was pared by 5 bases and J by 0 bases, with 10 bases between.

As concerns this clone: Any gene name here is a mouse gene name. CDR3 bases read: TGTGCCAGCAGTCCCACACATTCTGGAAATACGCTCTAT. It translates to CASSPTHSGNTLY. The complete CDR3 reads CASSPTHSGNTLYF. The rearrangement joins TRBV26 to TRBJ1-3; no reliable D call. The read is 1 residue too short to cover the CDR3 end, so that end is filled in from the germline J gene. Germline V gives CDR1 KGHPV, CDR2 FQNQEV (reference sequence). The CDR3 is 14 amino acids. V was trimmed by 4 bases and J by 0 bases, leaving 7 bases between them.

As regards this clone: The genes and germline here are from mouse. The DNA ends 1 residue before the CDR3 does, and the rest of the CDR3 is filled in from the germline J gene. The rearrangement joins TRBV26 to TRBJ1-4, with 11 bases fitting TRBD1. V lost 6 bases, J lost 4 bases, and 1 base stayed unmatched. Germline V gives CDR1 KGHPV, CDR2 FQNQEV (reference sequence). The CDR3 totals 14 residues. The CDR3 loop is CASSGTGGNERLFF. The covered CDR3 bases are TGTGCCAGCAGCGGGACAGGGGGCAACGAAAGATTATTT. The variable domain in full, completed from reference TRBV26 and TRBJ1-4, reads NSKVIQTPRYLVKGQGQKAKMRCIPEKGHPVVFWYQQNKNNEFKFLINFQNQEVLQQIDMTEKRFSAECPSNSPCSLEIQSSEAGDSALYLCASSGTGGNERLFFGHGTKLSVL.

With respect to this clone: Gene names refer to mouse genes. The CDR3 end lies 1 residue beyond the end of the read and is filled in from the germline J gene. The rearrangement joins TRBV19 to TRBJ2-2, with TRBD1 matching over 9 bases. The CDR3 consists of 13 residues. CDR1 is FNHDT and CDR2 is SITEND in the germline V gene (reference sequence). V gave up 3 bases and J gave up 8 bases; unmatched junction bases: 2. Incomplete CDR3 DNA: TGTGCCAGCAGTACCGGGACAGGGGGGCAGCTCTAC. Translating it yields CASSTGTGGQLY. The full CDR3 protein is CASSTGTGGQLYF.

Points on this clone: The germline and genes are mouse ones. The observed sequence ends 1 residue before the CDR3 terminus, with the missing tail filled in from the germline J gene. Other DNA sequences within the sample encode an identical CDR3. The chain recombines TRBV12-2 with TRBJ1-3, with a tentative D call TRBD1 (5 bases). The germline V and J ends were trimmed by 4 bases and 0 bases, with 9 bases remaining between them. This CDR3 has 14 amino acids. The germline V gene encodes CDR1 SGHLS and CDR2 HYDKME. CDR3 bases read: TGTGCCAGCTCCCTAGGGGATTCTGGAAATACGCTCTAT. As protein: CASSLGDSGNTLY. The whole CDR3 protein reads CASSLGDSGNTLYF.

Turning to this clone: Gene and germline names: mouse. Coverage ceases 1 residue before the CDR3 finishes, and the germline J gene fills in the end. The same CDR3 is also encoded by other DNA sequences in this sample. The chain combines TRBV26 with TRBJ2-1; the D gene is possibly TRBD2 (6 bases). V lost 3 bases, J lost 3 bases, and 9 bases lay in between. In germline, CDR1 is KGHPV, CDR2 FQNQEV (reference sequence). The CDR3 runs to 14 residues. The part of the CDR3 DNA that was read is TGTGCCAGCAGTCTTGGGGGAGCCTATGCTGAGCAGTTC. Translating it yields CASSLGGAYAEQF. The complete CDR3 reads CASSLGGAYAEQFF.

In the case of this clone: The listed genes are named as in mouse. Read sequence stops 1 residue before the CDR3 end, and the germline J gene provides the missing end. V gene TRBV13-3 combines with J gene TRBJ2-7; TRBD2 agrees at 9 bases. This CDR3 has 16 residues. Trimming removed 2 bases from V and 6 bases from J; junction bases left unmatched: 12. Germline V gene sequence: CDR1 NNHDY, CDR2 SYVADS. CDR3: CASSEAGGGGAFEQYF. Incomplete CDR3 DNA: TGTGCCAGCAGTGAGGCTGGGGGGGGCGGAGCTTTTGAACAGTAC.

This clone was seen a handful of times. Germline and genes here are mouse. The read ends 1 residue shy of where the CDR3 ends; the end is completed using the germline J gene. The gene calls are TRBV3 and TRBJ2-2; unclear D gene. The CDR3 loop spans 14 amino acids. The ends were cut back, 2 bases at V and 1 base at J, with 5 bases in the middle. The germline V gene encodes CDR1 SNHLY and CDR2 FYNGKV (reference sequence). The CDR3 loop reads CASSLTLNTGQLYF. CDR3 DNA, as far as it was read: TGTGCCAGCAGCTTAACCCTAAACACCGGGCAGCTCTAC.

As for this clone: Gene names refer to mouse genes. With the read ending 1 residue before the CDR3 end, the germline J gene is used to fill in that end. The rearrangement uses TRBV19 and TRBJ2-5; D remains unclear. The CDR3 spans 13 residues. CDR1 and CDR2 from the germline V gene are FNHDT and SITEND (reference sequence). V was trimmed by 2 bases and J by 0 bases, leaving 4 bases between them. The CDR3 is CASSMTNQDTQYF. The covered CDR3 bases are TGTGCCAGCAGTATGACCAACCAAGACACCCAGTAC.

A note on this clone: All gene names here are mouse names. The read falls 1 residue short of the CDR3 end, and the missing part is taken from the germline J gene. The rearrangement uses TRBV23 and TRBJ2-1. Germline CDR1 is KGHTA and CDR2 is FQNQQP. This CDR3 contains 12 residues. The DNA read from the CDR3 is TGCTCCAGCAGCCGGGGCGATGCTGAGCAGTTC. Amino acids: CSSSRGDAEQF. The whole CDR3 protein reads CSSSRGDAEQFF.

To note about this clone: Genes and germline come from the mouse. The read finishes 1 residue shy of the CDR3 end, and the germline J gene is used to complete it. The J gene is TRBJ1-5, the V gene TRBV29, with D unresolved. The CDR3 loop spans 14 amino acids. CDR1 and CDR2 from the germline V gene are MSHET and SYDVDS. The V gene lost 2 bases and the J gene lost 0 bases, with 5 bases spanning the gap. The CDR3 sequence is CASSLDTNNQAPLF. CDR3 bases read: TGTGCTAGCAGTTTAGACACTAACAACCAGGCTCCGCTT.

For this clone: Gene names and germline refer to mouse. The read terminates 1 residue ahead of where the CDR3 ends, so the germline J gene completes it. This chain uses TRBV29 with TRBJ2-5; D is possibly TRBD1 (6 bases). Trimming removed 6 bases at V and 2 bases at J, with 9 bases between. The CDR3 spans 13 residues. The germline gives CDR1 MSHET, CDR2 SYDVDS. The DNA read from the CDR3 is TGTGCTAGCAGCCGGGACATCCAAGACACCCAGTAC. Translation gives CASSRDIQDTQY. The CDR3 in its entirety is CASSRDIQDTQYF.

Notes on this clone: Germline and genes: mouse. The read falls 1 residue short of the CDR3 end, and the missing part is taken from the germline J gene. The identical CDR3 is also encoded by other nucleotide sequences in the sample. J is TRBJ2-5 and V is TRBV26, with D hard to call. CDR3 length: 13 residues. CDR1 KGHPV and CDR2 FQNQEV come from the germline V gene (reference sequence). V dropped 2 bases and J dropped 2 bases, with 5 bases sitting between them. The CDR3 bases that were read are TGTGCCAGCAGTCTGGGGGTCCAAGACACCCAGTAC. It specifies CASSLGVQDTQY. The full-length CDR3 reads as CASSLGVQDTQYF.

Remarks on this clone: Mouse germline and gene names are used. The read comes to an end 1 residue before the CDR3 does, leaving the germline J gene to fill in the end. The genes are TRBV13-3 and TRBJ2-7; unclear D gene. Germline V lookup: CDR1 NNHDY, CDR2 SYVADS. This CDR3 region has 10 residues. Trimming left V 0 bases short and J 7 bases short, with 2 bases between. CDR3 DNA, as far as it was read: TGTGCCAGCAGTGATGCAGAACAGTAC. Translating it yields CASSDAEQY. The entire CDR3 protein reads CASSDAEQYF.

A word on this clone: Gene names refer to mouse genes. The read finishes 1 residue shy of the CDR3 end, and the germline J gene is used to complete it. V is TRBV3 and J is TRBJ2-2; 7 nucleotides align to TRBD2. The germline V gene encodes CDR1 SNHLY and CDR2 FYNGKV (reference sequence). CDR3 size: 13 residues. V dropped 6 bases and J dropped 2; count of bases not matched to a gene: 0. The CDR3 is CASRGLNTGQLYF. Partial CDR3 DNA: TGTGCCAGCAGGGGACTGAACACCGGGCAGCTCTAC.

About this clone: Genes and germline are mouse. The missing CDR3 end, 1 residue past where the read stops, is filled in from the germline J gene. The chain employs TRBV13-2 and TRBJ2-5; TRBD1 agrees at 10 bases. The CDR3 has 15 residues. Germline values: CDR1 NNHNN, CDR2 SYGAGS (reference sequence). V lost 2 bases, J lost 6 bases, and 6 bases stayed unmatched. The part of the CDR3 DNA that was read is TGTGCCAGCGGTGAGCCCCTGACAGGGGGCGACACCCAGTAC. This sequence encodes CASGEPLTGGDTQY. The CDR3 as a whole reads CASGEPLTGGDTQYF.

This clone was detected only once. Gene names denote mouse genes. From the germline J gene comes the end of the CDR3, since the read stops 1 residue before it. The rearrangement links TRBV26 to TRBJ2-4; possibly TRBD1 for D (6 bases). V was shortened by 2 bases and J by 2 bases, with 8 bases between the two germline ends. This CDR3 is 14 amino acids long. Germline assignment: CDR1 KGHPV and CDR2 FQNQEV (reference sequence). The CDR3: CASSLGQNQNTLYF. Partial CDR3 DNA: TGTGCCAGCAGTCTGGGACAGAATCAAAACACCTTGTAC.

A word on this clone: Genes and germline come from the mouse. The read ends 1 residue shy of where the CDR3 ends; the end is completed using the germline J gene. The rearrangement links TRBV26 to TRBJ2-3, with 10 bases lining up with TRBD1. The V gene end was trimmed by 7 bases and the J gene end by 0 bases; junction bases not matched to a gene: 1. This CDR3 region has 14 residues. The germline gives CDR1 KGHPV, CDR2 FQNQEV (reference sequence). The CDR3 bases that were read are TGTGCCAGCATGGGACAGGGGAGTGCAGAAACGCTGTAT. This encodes CASMGQGSAETLY. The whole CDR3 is CASMGQGSAETLYF.

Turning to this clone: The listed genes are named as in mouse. Partial CDR3 DNA: TGTGCCAGCAGCTTGGACTTGGAAGGCACCTTGTAC. Translating it yields CASSLDLEGTLY. In full, the CDR3 reads CASSLDLEGTLYF. The V gene is TRBV3, the J gene TRBJ2-4; possible D gene TRBD2, 5 bases. The observed sequence ends 1 residue before the CDR3 terminus, with the missing tail filled in from the germline J gene. The CDR3 contains 13 residues. Germline assignment: CDR1 SNHLY and CDR2 FYNGKV (reference sequence). Deletions cut 3 bases from V and 8 bases from J, with 12 bases between. Combining the CDR3 with reference TRBV3 and TRBJ2-4 gives the whole variable domain GPKVLQIPSHQIIDMGQMVTLNCDPVSNHLYFYWYKQILGQQMEFLVNFYNGKVMEKSKLFKDQFSVERPDGSYFTLKIQPTALEDSAVYFCASSLDLEGTLYFGAGTRLSVL.

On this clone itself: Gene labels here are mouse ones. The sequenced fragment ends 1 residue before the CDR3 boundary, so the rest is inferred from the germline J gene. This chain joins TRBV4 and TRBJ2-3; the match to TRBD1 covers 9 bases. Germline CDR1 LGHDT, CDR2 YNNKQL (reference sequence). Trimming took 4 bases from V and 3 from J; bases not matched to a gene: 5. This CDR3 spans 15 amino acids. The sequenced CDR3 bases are TGTGCCAGCAGCTCCGGGACAGGGAGGGCAGAAACGCTGTAT. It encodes CASSSGTGRAETLY. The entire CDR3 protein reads CASSSGTGRAETLYF.

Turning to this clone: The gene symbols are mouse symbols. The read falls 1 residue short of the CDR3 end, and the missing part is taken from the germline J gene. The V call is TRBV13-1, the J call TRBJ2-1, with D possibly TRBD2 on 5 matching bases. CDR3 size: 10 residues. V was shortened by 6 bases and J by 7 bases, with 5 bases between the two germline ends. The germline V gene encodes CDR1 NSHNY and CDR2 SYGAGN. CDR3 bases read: TGTGCCAGCATGGGGGCTGAGCAGTTC. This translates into CASMGAEQF. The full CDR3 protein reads CASMGAEQFF.